This T cell receptor (beta chain) was retrieved from a study of cytomegalovirus exposure and HLA in healthy donors. Study outcomes and limitations: TCR beta chains numbering 150 to 200 were designated cytomegalovirus-associated.

To note about this clone: Its antigen is still unknown.

60 Vbeta and 13 Jbeta primers were used in PCR. Measured with immunoSEQ multiplex PCR; TCRdb has only the in-frame clones, and not every one. The sample yields 150,000 or so clones, over 60% seen once. The sequence was obtained from a male donor in good health and CMV-seronegative. What was sequenced was PBMCs.

CDR3 bases: TGCGCCAGCAGCCGGGAGGGTGCGGGGGGCACAGATACGCAGTATTTT. Translated: CASSREGAGGTDTQYF. V usage is TRBV4-1 and J usage is TRBJ2-3, with 7 bases lining up with TRBD2. The junction had 8 bases not matched to a gene; V was cut back by 4 bases and J by 1 base. The CDR3 contains 16 residues. Germline-derived CDR1 and CDR2 are MGHRA and YSYEKL.